Presented here are 20 T cell receptor beta chains from one specimen sequenced in a study of molecular identifiers for immune sequencing clone quantification. MiXCR was run by TCRdb on the PCR reads, yielding one entry per CDR3 protein. The table has about 630,000 distinct CDR3 sequences, approximately 24% seen once; the top ten hold roughly 0.83%. Source material: naive CD8+ T cells from blood, with Jurkat cell RNA spiked in. Subset described: FACS-sorted CD8+CD4-CCR7+CD45RA+ naive T cells. All receptors derive from a human donor in good health. Some libraries in this study had Jurkat cell RNA spiked in.

The chain couples TRBV11-2 to TRBJ1-1; D call uncertain. The germline CDR1 and CDR2 sequences are SGHAT and FQNNGV. The CDR3 consists of 14 residues. Trimming left V 5 bases short and J 7 bases short, with 17 bases between. The CDR3 DNA follows: TGTGCCAGCAGCCCCATACCTTACGTTAGTGAAGCTTTCTTT. Protein: CASSPIPYVSEAFF. The full variable domain, in which reference TRBV11-2 and TRBJ1-1 provide the parts outside the CDR3, is EAGVAQSPRYKIIEKRQSVAFWCNPISGHATLYWYQQILGQGPKLLIQFQNNGVVDDSQLPKDRFSAERLKGVDSTLKIQPAKLEDSAVYLCASSPIPYVSEAFFGQGTRLTVV.

In its sample, this clonotype was seen a few times. The chain links TRBV7-2 to TRBJ2-1; TRBD2 matches 12 bases. The CDR3 is made up of 13 amino acids. The germline gives CDR1 SGHTA, CDR2 FQGNSA. Losses at the gene ends were 5 bases for V and 11 bases for J; bases not matched to a gene: 4. The CDR3 is CASSATSGGKQFF. The CDR3 bases are TGTGCCAGCAGCGCGACTAGCGGGGGTAAGCAGTTCTTC.

Comments on this clonotype: A much larger clone lies a single base off, so this may be a read error. Because the CDR3 is missing its conserved closing phenylalanine or tryptophan, this is likely a read error. The V and J genes are TRBV2 and TRBJ1-5, with no clear D. From germline, CDR1 is SNHLY and CDR2 FYNNEI. The CDR3 totals 14 residues. Trimming removed 2 bases from V and 3 bases from J, with 8 bases in between. The CDR3 bases are TGTGCCAGCAGTGAAACGGGTTCCAATCAGCCCCAGCATTAT. Its protein product is CASSETGSNQPQHY.

The chain is built from TRBV12-3 or TRBV12-4 and TRBJ2-3; D remains unclear. This CDR3 has 13 residues. Trimming removed 1 base from V and 8 bases from J, with 10 bases in between. The CDR3 loop reads CASSLGGPVTQYF. CDR3 in DNA: TGTGCCAGCAGTTTAGGCGGCCCAGTTACGCAGTATTTT.

In its sample, this clonotype was seen many times. The V and J genes are TRBV11-2 and TRBJ2-5; weak D call: TRBD2 (6 bases). The V gene lost 5 bases and the J gene lost 5 bases, with 21 bases spanning the gap. This CDR3 spans 16 amino acids. Germline V gene data show CDR1 as SGHAT and CDR2 as FQNNGV. Here the CDR3 DNA reads TGTGCCAGCAGCCCGGAGGGTGGGGCCTCCTTGGAGACCCAGTACTTC. It codes for CASSPEGGASLETQYF.

There are many counts of this clonotype. The rearrangement uses TRBV6-5 and TRBJ1-1; D possibly corresponds to TRBD1 (6 bases). The CDR3 is made up of 14 amino acids. The V end was cut by 5 bases, the J end by 1 base, with 11 bases between. Germline V gives CDR1 MNHEY, CDR2 SVGAGI. The CDR3 nucleotides read TGTGCCAGCAGTGTCTGGGACACGAACACTGAAGCTTTCTTT. The encoded protein is CASSVWDTNTEAFF.

This clonotype was seen only a few times. CDR3 nucleotide sequence: TGTGCCAGCAGCTTAGGACAGGGGCCGAACACTGAAGCTTTCTTT. Translated, it gives CASSLGQGPNTEAFF. This chain uses TRBV11-2 with TRBJ1-1, with 8 bases matching TRBD1. Losses at the gene ends were 1 base for V and 1 base for J; bases not matched to a gene: 2. Per the germline V gene, CDR1 is SGHAT and CDR2 is FQNNGV. The CDR3 sequence is 15 residues long.

The chain is built from TRBV14 and TRBJ2-3; D is unresolved. Trimming took 2 bases from V and 5 from J, leaving 11 bases between them. In germline, CDR1 is SGHDN, CDR2 FVKESK. This CDR3 has 14 residues. The DNA for the CDR3 is TGTGCCAGCAGCCAATTCCAGGCTGAAGATACGCAGTATTTT. Translation: CASSQFQAEDTQYF.

The chain recombines TRBV14 with TRBJ2-7; possibly TRBD2 for D (6 bases). The CDR3 is 16 amino acids. Looked up from germline, CDR1 is SGHDN and CDR2 is FVKESK. V was cut by 3 bases and J by 2 bases, with 17 bases left in between. The DNA of the CDR3 is TGTGCCAGCAGCCAGAACCTTGCGGGGAACCCCTACGAGCAGTACTTC. Residues: CASSQNLAGNPYEQYF.

The gene calls are TRBV4-1 and TRBJ2-1; no definite D call. Germline V gene sequence: CDR1 MGHRA, CDR2 YSYEKL. This CDR3 spans 16 amino acids. Trimming removed 1 base at V and 0 bases at J, with 10 bases between. This CDR3 reads CASSQVVLSSYNEQFF. As DNA, the CDR3 is TGCGCCAGCAGCCAAGTGGTACTAAGCTCCTACAATGAGCAGTTCTTC.

The table lists this clonotype with many counts. The chain employs TRBV19 and TRBJ1-2, with a possible D match to TRBD1 (6 bases). V lost 6 bases and J 0 bases, leaving 14 bases between the germline ends. The CDR3 contains 15 residues. Germline V gene sequence: CDR1 LNHDA, CDR2 SQIVND (reference sequence). Here the CDR3 DNA reads TGTGCCAGTAGAACCGGGACAAGGACTAACTATGGCTACACCTTC. Encoded protein: CASRTGTRTNYGYTF.

This clonotype was counted at least ten times. The chain joins TRBV4-3 to TRBJ2-5; 9 nucleotides align to TRBD2. Unmatched junction bases numbered 12, after V lost 0 bases and J lost 4 bases. CDR1 and CDR2 (germline): LGHNA, YSLEER. The CDR3 is made up of 18 amino acids. The CDR3 reads CASSQERVLAGLGETQYF. The CDR3, as DNA: TGCGCCAGCAGCCAAGAAAGGGTGCTAGCGGGACTCGGAGAGACCCAGTACTTC.

This clonotype was counted ten times or more. The chain links TRBV7-9 to TRBJ2-7, with 8 positions matching TRBD2. The ends lost 5 bases at V and 7 bases at J; junction bases unmatched: 7. Looked up from germline, CDR1 is SEHNR and CDR2 is FQNEAQ (reference sequence). The CDR3 covers 13 residues. The CDR3 DNA is TGTGCCAGCAGCCTGACTAGCGCGCCGGAGCAGTACTTC. It codes for CASSLTSAPEQYF.

This clonotype was counted at least ten times. The gene calls are TRBV7-2 and TRBJ2-3; TRBD2 agrees at 7 bases. This CDR3 contains 19 residues. Germline CDR1 reads SGHTA; CDR2 reads FQGNSA. V lost 4 bases and J lost 6; bases outside the gene matches: 22. The CDR3 nucleotides are TGTGCCAGCAGCTCTCGAATCGGGGACTACCCAAGAGGGAGGGATACGCAGTATTTT. The encoded protein is CASSSRIGDYPRGRDTQYF.

This clonotype came up many times. The chain is built from TRBV7-9 and TRBJ2-5; 10 bases fit TRBD2. V shed 8 bases, J shed 1 base, and the junction held 10 bases outside the gene matches. This CDR3 contains 16 residues. Germline loops: CDR1 SEHNR, CDR2 FQNEAQ (reference sequence). The CDR3 sequence is CASGGGTSVIQETQYF. Here the CDR3 DNA reads TGTGCCAGCGGAGGGGGGACTAGCGTAATCCAAGAGACCCAGTACTTC.

This clonotype has just a few counts. The chain employs TRBV5-5 and TRBJ2-7; D not resolved. The CDR3 has 15 amino acids. V lost 6 bases, J lost 0 bases, and 16 bases lay in between. Per the germline V gene, CDR1 is SGHKS and CDR2 is YYEKEE (reference sequence). The chain's CDR3 is CASISELISSYEQYF. The CDR3, as DNA: TGTGCCAGCATCAGCGAGCTGATCAGCTCCTACGAGCAGTACTTC. Variable domain in full (rest from reference TRBV5-5 and TRBJ2-7): DAGVTQSPTHLIKTRGQQVTLRCSPISGHKSVSWYQQVLGQGPQFIFQYYEKEERGRGNFPDRFSARQFPNYSSELNVNALLLGDSALYLCASISELISSYEQYFGPGTRLTVT.

This sequence joins TRBV5-6 and TRBJ1-1; no clear D gene. The V gene's germline CDR1 is SGHDT and CDR2 YYEEEE. V lost 7 bases, J lost 4 bases, and 11 bases lay in between. This CDR3 region has 12 residues. CDR3: CASCGWATEAFF. The CDR3 coding sequence is TGTGCCAGCTGTGGGTGGGCCACTGAAGCTTTCTTT. Full variable domain (remainder filled in from reference TRBV5-6 and TRBJ1-1): DAGVTQSPTHLIKTRGQQVTLRCSPKSGHDTVSWYQQALGQGPQFIFQYYEEEERQRGNFPDRFSGHQFPNYSSELNVNALLLGDSALYLCASCGWATEAFFGQGTRLTVV.

This clonotype was seen a handful of times. V gene TRBV6-2 or TRBV6-3 combines with J gene TRBJ2-5; 10 nucleotides align to TRBD2. The CDR3 loop spans 17 amino acids. The germline V gene encodes CDR1 MNHEY and CDR2 SVGEGT. Trimming removed 0 bases from V and 2 bases from J; junction bases left unmatched: 6. This chain's CDR3 is CASSYSRDSGGQETQYF. The DNA for the CDR3 is TGTGCCAGCAGTTACTCGAGAGATAGCGGGGGGCAAGAGACCCAGTACTTC.

In this sample, this clonotype turned up a few times. V is TRBV30 and J is TRBJ2-7, with D unclear. The CDR3 totals 12 residues. V dropped 1 base and J dropped 3 bases, with 7 bases sitting between them. In germline, CDR1 is GTSNPN, CDR2 SVGIG (reference sequence). The CDR3 spells CAWSGVGYEQYF. The CDR3 DNA reads TGTGCCTGGAGTGGGGTTGGCTACGAGCAGTACTTC.

This clonotype was found many times. V is TRBV7-8 and J is TRBJ2-3; no definite D call. V was trimmed by 7 bases and J by 0 bases, leaving 5 bases between them. Germline loops: CDR1 SGHVS, CDR2 FQNEAQ. The CDR3 length is 12 residues. CDR3 nucleotide sequence: TGTGCCAGCACCCACAGCACAGATACGCAGTATTTT. It yields the protein CASTHSTDTQYF.